This T cell receptor beta chain was retrieved from a study of T cells in Graves' hyperthyroidism and ophthalmopathy. The study's findings and limits: Ophthalmopathy, as predicted by the model, came a median approximately 6.5 months after the prediction. Blood also contained most expanded thyroid clonotypes above 0.001.

A word on this clonotype: Its antigen is not known.

V lost 7 bases to trimming and J lost 2 bases, with 15 bases between them. This CDR3 spans 16 amino acids. Germline values: CDR1 MNHNS, CDR2 SASEGT. Using RNA transcripts as the source, TCR beta CDR3 regions were amplified. Using the HTBI primer set, a first-round RT-PCR was run on the TCR CDR3. MiXCR was run by TCRdb on the multiplex PCR reads, yielding one entry per CDR3 protein. Among some 550,000 distinct CDR3 sequences listed, roughly a sixth were seen once. Input material: blood. The TCR originated in a middle-aged woman with Graves' ophthalmopathy. This sequence joins TRBV6-1 and TRBJ1-6; tentatively, D is TRBD1 (6 bases). The CDR3: CASTDRTGAYNSPLHF. The CDR3 nucleotides read TGTGCCAGCACTGACAGGACCGGAGCCTATAATTCACCCCTCCACTTT.